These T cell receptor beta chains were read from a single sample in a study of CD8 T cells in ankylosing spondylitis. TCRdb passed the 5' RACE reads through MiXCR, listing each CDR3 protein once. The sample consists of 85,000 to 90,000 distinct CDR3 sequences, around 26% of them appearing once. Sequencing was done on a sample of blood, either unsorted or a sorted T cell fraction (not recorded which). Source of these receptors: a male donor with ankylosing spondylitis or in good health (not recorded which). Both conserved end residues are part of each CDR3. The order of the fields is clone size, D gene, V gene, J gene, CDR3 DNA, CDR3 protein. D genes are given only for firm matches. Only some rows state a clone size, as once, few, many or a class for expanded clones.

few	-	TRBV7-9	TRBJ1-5	TGTGCCAGCAGCTTAGAATTCGGCGAGCCCCAGCATTTT	CASSLEFGEPQHF
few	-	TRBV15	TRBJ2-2	TGTGCCACCAGCAGAGACTATACCGGGGAGCTGTTTTTT	CATSRDYTGELFF
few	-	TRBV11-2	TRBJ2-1	TGTGCCAGCAGCCCCGGGCCAGAATACAATGAGCAGTTCTTC	CASSPGPEYNEQFF
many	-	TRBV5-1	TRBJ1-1	TGCGCCAGCAGCTTCGGGTTGAACACTGAAGCTTTCTTT	CASSFGLNTEAFF
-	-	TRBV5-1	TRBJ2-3	TGCGCCAGCAGCTTGGAAACAAGCACAGATACGCAGTATTTT	CASSLETSTDTQYF
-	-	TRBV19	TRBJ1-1	TGTGCCAGTATTCGTGTCAAATATCAGGGGAACACTGAAGCTTTCTTT	CASIRVKYQGNTEAFF
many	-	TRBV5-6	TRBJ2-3	TGTGCCAGCAGCGCTCAGGGGACAGATACGCAGTATTTT	CASSAQGTDTQYF
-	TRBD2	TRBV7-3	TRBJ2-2	TGTGCCAGCAGCTCACCGGGACTAGCGGGAGAGACCGGGGAGCTGTTTTTT	CASSSPGLAGETGELFF
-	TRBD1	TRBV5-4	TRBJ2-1	TGTGCCAGCAGCGTTCCCGGGACAGAAGTATACAATGAGCAGTTCTTC	CASSVPGTEVYNEQFF
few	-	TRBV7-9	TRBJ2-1	TGTGCCAGCAGCTTACTGTCCCCCCCGGACAATGAGCAGTTCTTC	CASSLLSPPDNEQFF
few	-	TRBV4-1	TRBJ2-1	TGCGCCAGCAGCCGGCCTTTGGCCCCGGGGAACAATGAGCAGTTCTTC	CASSRPLAPGNNEQFF
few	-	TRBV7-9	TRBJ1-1	TGTGCCAGCAGCCCGGGACAAAAGGAAGCTTTCTTT	CASSPGQKEAFF
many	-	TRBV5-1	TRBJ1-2	TGCGCCAGCAGCTTGGGGCGGAACTATGGCTACACCTTC	CASSLGRNYGYTF
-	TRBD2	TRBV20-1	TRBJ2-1	TGCAGTGCTAGTAGACTAGCGGGAGGGTATCCAAATGAGCAGTTCTTC	CSASRLAGGYPNEQFF
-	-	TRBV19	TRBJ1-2	TGTGCCAGTAGTATCGGACAGAGCCGTGGCTACACCTTC	CASSIGQSRGYTF
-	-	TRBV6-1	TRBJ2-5	TGTGCCAGCAGTCCCCTGGGGGGAGGAGAGACCCAGTACTTC	CASSPLGGGETQYF
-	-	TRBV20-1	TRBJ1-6	TGCAGTGCACGCCGCGAGAGAGGAGAAAATTCACCCCTCCACTTT	CSARRERGENSPLHF
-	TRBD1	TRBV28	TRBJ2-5	TGTGCCAGCAGTCCTAGGGGGCTAGCCCAAGAGACCCAGTACTTC	CASSPRGLAQETQYF
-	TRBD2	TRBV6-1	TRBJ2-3	TGTGCCAGCAGCTCGCTAGCGGGAGGGAGCACAGATACGCAGTATTTT	CASSSLAGGSTDTQYF
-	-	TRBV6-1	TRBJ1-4	TGTGCCAGCAGTGTCAGGTGGGACAATGAAAAACTGTTTTTT	CASSVRWDNEKLFF
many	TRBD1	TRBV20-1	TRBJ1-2	TGCAGTGCTTCCGAGGAACAGGGGGCGGGTGGCTACACCTTC	CSASEEQGAGGYTF
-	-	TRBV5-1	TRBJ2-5	TGCGCCAGCAGCTTGGGAGGCTCTGTCTTTATGGAGACCCAGTACTTC	CASSLGGSVFMETQYF
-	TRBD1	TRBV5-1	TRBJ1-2	TGCGCCAGCAGCTCGGGAGACAGGGGCGGGTATGGCTACACCTTC	CASSSGDRGGYGYTF